The 32 T cell receptor beta chains reported below all come from one sample, sequenced in a study of persistence of HIV-infected CD4 T cells. This was the immunoSEQ version 4 assay in survey mode. The table came from immunoSEQ multiplex PCR; TCRdb's copy has only in-frame clones and leaves some out. The sample gives 35,000 to 40,000 clones, roughly 89% of which show up once; 1.3% is in the top ten. Their antigen targets remain unknown. Anti-CD3/anti-CD28 beads served as a nonspecific positive control stimulus. Sorting selected CD4+ T cells upregulating both CD40 ligand and CD69. Material: CD4+ T cells sorted from PBMCs after roughly 19-hour stimulation, obtained from a patient who received antiretroviral therapy. The receptors come from an adult man with HIV who was CMV-seropositive.

The V gene is TRBV19, the J gene TRBJ2-3; possibly TRBD1 or TRBD2 for D (5 bases each). The CDR3 runs 14 residues. The V gene lost 9 bases and the J gene lost 2 bases, with 15 bases spanning the gap. Germline CDR1 is LNHDA and CDR2 is SQIVND (reference sequence). The CDR3 DNA reads TGTGCCAGCCGGCCGGGGCGAATCACAGATACGCAGTATTTT. As protein: CASRPGRITDTQYF.

The V and J genes are TRBV2 and TRBJ1-2; D remains ambiguous. CDR1 is SNHLY and CDR2 is FYNNEI in the germline V gene. This CDR3 spans 13 amino acids. The V end was cut by 3 bases, the J end by 8 bases, with 13 bases between. The CDR3 region has the DNA TGTGCCAGCAGTGAGTGGGCCCACGGGGGCTACACCTTC. It codes for CASSEWAHGGYTF.

The chain couples TRBV5-1 to TRBJ2-5; D remains unclear. CDR1 is SGHRS, CDR2 YFSETQ, per germline. V lost 0 bases and J lost 7, with 16 bases in between. This CDR3 spans 15 amino acids. The CDR3 coding sequence is TGCGCCAGCAGCTTGGACGCGGTGACGAAGGGGACCCAGTACTTC. This gives the protein CASSLDAVTKGTQYF. The full variable domain, in which reference TRBV5-1 and TRBJ2-5 provide the parts outside the CDR3, is KAGVTQTPRYLIKTRGQQVTLSCSPISGHRSVSWYQQTPGQGLQFLFEYFSETQRNKGNFPGRFSGRQFSNSRSEMNVSTLELGDSALYLCASSLDAVTKGTQYFGPGTRLLVL.

The V gene is TRBV4-2, the J gene TRBJ2-4; no firm D call. Trimming pared 4 bases from V and 7 bases from J, leaving 11 bases between. Germline V gene lookup returns CDR1 LGHNA and CDR2 YNFKEQ. This CDR3 is 13 amino acids long. The CDR3 DNA sequence: TGTGCCAGCAGCCTGTCGGAGTGGAACATTCAGTACTTC. It specifies CASSLSEWNIQYF.

This clone came up once. The chain couples TRBV4-1 to TRBJ1-4; a possible D gene is TRBD1 (6 bases). Germline V lookup: CDR1 MGHRA, CDR2 YSYEKL. The CDR3 totals 16 residues. V gave up 1 base and J gave up 0 bases, with 9 bases separating them. CDR3 sequence: CASSQVWGPTNEKLFF. Here the CDR3 DNA reads TGCGCCAGCAGCCAAGTATGGGGGCCAACTAATGAAAAACTGTTTTTT.

The chain links TRBV7-7 to TRBJ2-5; possibly TRBD1 for D (6 bases). Germline V gene sequence: CDR1 SSHAT, CDR2 FNYEAQ (reference sequence). Trimming removed 1 base at V and 4 bases at J, with 16 bases between. The CDR3 contains 16 residues. This CDR3 reads CASSLVGQGRGETQYF. The CDR3 nucleotides are TGTGCCAGCAGCTTAGTCGGGCAGGGCAGGGGAGAGACCCAGTACTTC.

The genes are TRBV7-2 and TRBJ1-5, with D tentatively TRBD1 (5 bases). Germline CDR1 SGHTA, CDR2 FQGNSA. Trimming shortened V by 1 base and J by 7 bases, and 14 bases separated the two germline ends. The CDR3 sequence is 15 residues long. The DNA for the CDR3 is TGTGCCAGCAGCTTAGATGGGACTAAGGACCAGCCCCAGCATTTT. This gives the protein CASSLDGTKDQPQHF.

The genes are TRBV18 and TRBJ1-4; 9 bases are shared with TRBD1. Germline trimming cut 3 bases from V and 7 bases from J; bases unmatched to any gene: 6. This CDR3 contains 15 residues. CDR1 is KGHSH and CDR2 is LQKENI in the germline V gene. The CDR3 coding sequence is TGTGCCAGCTCACCGCGGACAGGGGTGGGTGAAAAACTGTTTTTT. Translation: CASSPRTGVGEKLFF. Together with reference TRBV18 and TRBJ1-4, the CDR3 gives the full variable domain: NAGVMQNPRHLVRRRGQEARLRCSPMKGHSHVYWYRQLPEEGLKFMVYLQKENIIDESGMPKERFSAEFPKEGPSILRIQQVVRGDSAAYFCASSPRTGVGEKLFFGSGTQLSVL.

This clone was counted a few times. The CDR3 region has the DNA TGTGCCAGCAGCTTGGGCAGGGTGCAAGAAGCTTTCTTT. It specifies CASSLGRVQEAFF. The rearrangement uses TRBV7-2 and TRBJ1-1; a possible D gene is TRBD1 (5 bases). Germline loops: CDR1 SGHTA, CDR2 FQGNSA. Trimming pared 3 bases from V and 8 bases from J, leaving 13 bases between. CDR3 length equals 13 residues.

J is TRBJ1-5 and V is TRBV15; D may be TRBD1 (5 bases). Germline values: CDR1 LNHNV, CDR2 YYDKDF (reference sequence). With 3 bases removed from V and 7 bases from J, the gap between germline ends came to 25 bases. CDR3 size: 18 residues. The CDR3, as DNA: TGTGCCACCAGCAGTGGATCCGGCGGTAGGTACAGGTCCCAGCCCCAGCATTTT. Encoded protein: CATSSGSGGRYRSQPQHF. Combining the CDR3 with reference TRBV15 and TRBJ1-5 gives the whole variable domain DAMVIQNPRYQVTQFGKPVTLSCSQTLNHNVMYWYQQKSSQAPKLLFHYYDKDFNNEADTPDNFQSRRPNTSFCFLDIRSPGLGDTAMYLCATSSGSGGRYRSQPQHFGDGTRLSIL.

This clone was found a few times. This chain links TRBV10-3 with TRBJ1-2, with TRBD1 as a possible D gene (5 bases). The CDR3 sequence is 14 residues long. V was trimmed by 9 bases and J by 7 bases, leaving 21 bases between them. Per the germline V gene, CDR1 is ENHRY and CDR2 is SYGVKD. CDR3 in amino acids: CAMQGDLILSGYTF. The CDR3 DNA reads as TGTGCCATGCAAGGGGACTTAATATTGTCTGGCTACACCTTC.

The CDR3 DNA is TGTGCCAGCAGCCCTATTATCCCCCGCGGTTTTGGCTACACCTTC. It is translated as CASSPIIPRGFGYTF. The chain combines TRBV7-2 with TRBJ1-2; no reliable D call. This CDR3 spans 15 amino acids. The germline V and J ends were trimmed by 5 bases and 7 bases, with 20 bases remaining between them. Germline CDR1 and CDR2: SGHTA and FQGNSA. Complete variable domain (other parts from reference TRBV7-2 and TRBJ1-2): GAGVSQSPSNKVTEKGKDVELRCDPISGHTALYWYRQSLGQGLEFLIYFQGNSAPDKSGLPSDRFSAERTGGSVSTLTIQRTQQEDSAVYLCASSPIIPRGFGYTFGSGTRLTVV.

The V gene is TRBV7-2, the J gene TRBJ2-5, with D perhaps TRBD2 (5 bases). V gave up 2 bases and J gave up 4 bases, with 11 bases separating them. CDR3 length equals 14 residues. Germline CDR1 reads SGHTA; CDR2 reads FQGNSA. CDR3 amino acids: CASSLMGARETQYF. DNA for the CDR3: TGTGCCAGCAGCTTAATGGGAGCCAGAGAGACCCAGTACTTC.

The J gene is TRBJ2-3, the V gene TRBV5-8; the D call may be TRBD1 or TRBD2 (5 bases each). V gave up 4 bases and J gave up 1 base, with 13 bases separating them. Germline assignment: CDR1 SGHTS and CDR2 YDEGEE. This CDR3 region has 15 residues. The CDR3 DNA reads TGTGCCAGCAGCCTTAGGGACCTACGCACAGATACGCAGTATTTT. It codes for CASSLRDLRTDTQYF.

This sequence joins TRBV18 and TRBJ1-1; 7 bases match TRBD1. Germline values: CDR1 KGHSH, CDR2 LQKENI. The CDR3 has 14 amino acids. V lost 2 bases and J lost 6; bases outside the gene matches: 6. The CDR3 DNA sequence: TGTGCCAGCTCACCAAAGACAGGGCAGGCTGAAGCTTTCTTT. Its translation is CASSPKTGQAEAFF.

The CDR3, as DNA: TGTGCCAGCAGTTTGGCTCAGGGGGGTGGCTACACCTTC. Its translation is CASSLAQGGGYTF. J is TRBJ1-2 and V is TRBV6-6, with TRBD1 matching 7 bases. V was clipped by 4 bases and J by 7 bases; unmatched bases: 6. The germline CDR1 and CDR2 sequences are MNHNY and SVGAGI (reference sequence). The CDR3 contains 13 residues.

The chain combines TRBV12-3 or TRBV12-4 with TRBJ2-7; D is uncertain. V was shortened by 7 bases and J by 7 bases, with 17 bases between the two germline ends. CDR3 length equals 13 residues. CDR3 bases: TGTGCCAGCATTTTTGGATTAGGTGGGGAGCAGTACTTC. Encoded protein: CASIFGLGGEQYF.

The chain has TRBV5-4 and TRBJ2-5, with D possibly being TRBD1 (7 bases). Trimming left V 4 bases short and J 5 bases short, with 18 bases between. Germline values: CDR1 SGHNT, CDR2 YYREEE (reference sequence). The CDR3 consists of 15 residues. The CDR3 region is CASSPSEQGRETQYF. The CDR3 DNA is TGTGCCAGCAGCCCGAGTGAACAGGGGAGGGAGACCCAGTACTTC. Based on the CDR3 plus reference TRBV5-4 and TRBJ2-5, the full variable domain is ETGVTQSPTHLIKTRGQQVTLRCSSQSGHNTVSWYQQALGQGPQFIFQYYREEENGRGNFPPRFSGLQFPNYSSELNVNALELDDSALYLCASSPSEQGRETQYFGPGTRLLVL.

The chain uses TRBV30 and TRBJ1-1; D is undetermined. CDR3 size: 13 residues. The V end lost 4 bases, the J end lost 0 bases, and 9 bases lay between the germline ends. In germline, CDR1 is GTSNPN, CDR2 SVGIG (reference sequence). This CDR3 is CAWMELMNTEAFF. The DNA of the CDR3 is TGTGCCTGGATGGAGCTTATGAACACTGAAGCTTTCTTT.

The chain couples TRBV6-5 to TRBJ2-5; either TRBD1 or TRBD2 may fit D (6 bases each). Germline CDR1 MNHEY, CDR2 SVGAGI. The CDR3 spans 13 residues. Trimming left V 6 bases short and J 1 base short, with 9 bases between. CDR3 residues: CASRRGAQETQYF. The CDR3 coding sequence is TGTGCCAGCAGGAGGGGGGCCCAAGAGACCCAGTACTTC.

The V gene is TRBV19, the J gene TRBJ1-2, with D unclear. In germline, CDR1 is LNHDA, CDR2 SQIVND (reference sequence). This CDR3 has 15 amino acids. Trimming shortened V by 5 bases and J by 2 bases, and 15 bases separated the two germline ends. The CDR3 nucleotides are TGTGCCAGTAGTTCACCCATGGGCGGGAACTATGGCTACACCTTC. Its translation: CASSSPMGGNYGYTF.

This clone was detected only once. The chain links TRBV7-2 to TRBJ1-5; 7 nucleotides align to TRBD1. The V segment lost 5 bases and the J segment 3 bases; nucleotides outside the gene matches: 4. CDR3 size: 14 residues. Germline V gene lookup returns CDR1 SGHTA and CDR2 FQGNSA. CDR3 nucleotides: TGTGCCAGCAGCCAGGGGGGGTACAATCAGCCCCAGCATTTT. It translates to CASSQGGYNQPQHF.

V and J are TRBV7-9 and TRBJ2-1, with 11 bases lining up with TRBD2. Germline V lookup: CDR1 SEHNR, CDR2 FQNEAQ (reference sequence). The CDR3 has 15 residues. V lost 5 bases to trimming and J lost 10 bases; unmatched junction nucleotides: 10. DNA for the CDR3: TGTGCCAGCAGCCGCATAGCGGGGGGGCTGGTCGAGCAGTTCTTC. Its translation: CASSRIAGGLVEQFF.

The chain has TRBV5-1 and TRBJ1-4; D not certain. This CDR3 region has 16 residues. Deletions cut 1 base from V and 14 bases from J, with 24 bases between. The V gene's germline CDR1 is SGHRS and CDR2 YFSETQ. CDR3 in amino acids: CASSLPSRALNERLFF. In DNA form, the CDR3 reads TGCGCCAGCAGCTTGCCCTCAAGGGCCCTTAATGAAAGGCTGTTTTTT.

This chain uses TRBV27 with TRBJ1-1; 7 nucleotides agree with TRBD1. V lost 3 bases, J lost 5 bases, and 6 bases stayed unmatched. This CDR3 is built from 14 residues. Germline V lookup: CDR1 MNHEY, CDR2 SMNVEV (reference sequence). The CDR3 DNA reads TGTGCCAGCAGTTTCAAGGGGGCGAGGACTGAAGCTTTCTTT. It codes for CASSFKGARTEAFF.

The chain carries TRBV20-1 and TRBJ2-3; D call uncertain. V lost 3 bases to trimming and J lost 3 bases, with 10 bases between them. CDR3 length equals 13 residues. The germline V gene has CDR1 DFQATT and CDR2 SNEGSKA (reference sequence). Here the CDR3 reads CSASSMITDTQYF. As DNA, the CDR3 is TGCAGTGCTAGTTCCATGATAACAGATACGCAGTATTTT.

V gene TRBV9 combines with J gene TRBJ1-2; 10 bases are shared with TRBD1. CDR1 is SGDLS, CDR2 YYNGEE, per germline. V was pared by 2 bases and J by 3 bases, with 10 bases of the junction left unmatched. The length of the CDR3 is 17 residues. The CDR3 protein is CASSVSSGTGAHYGYTF. As DNA, the CDR3 is TGTGCCAGCAGCGTCTCCTCTGGGACAGGGGCTCACTATGGCTACACCTTC.

This clone was seen once. V and J are TRBV30 and TRBJ2-2; D is ambiguous. This CDR3 comprises 12 residues. CDR1 and CDR2 from the germline V gene are GTSNPN and SVGIG (reference sequence). Trimming left V 1 base short and J 4 bases short, with 4 bases between. CDR3 sequence reads: CAWSGSTGELFF. The CDR3 coding sequence is TGTGCCTGGAGTGGGAGCACCGGGGAGCTGTTTTTT.

The V gene is TRBV6-5, the J gene TRBJ2-1, with 10 bases that match TRBD2. V shed 6 bases, J shed 3 bases, and the junction held 5 bases outside the gene matches. Germline V lookup: CDR1 MNHEY, CDR2 SVGAGI. The CDR3 runs to 15 residues. For the CDR3, the DNA is TGTGCCAGCAGATTTAGCGGGGGGAGCTACAATGAGCAGTTCTTC. Encoded protein: CASRFSGGSYNEQFF.

The V call is TRBV9, the J call TRBJ2-2, with TRBD2 matching over 7 bases. The germline CDR1 and CDR2 sequences are SGDLS and YYNGEE. The J segment lost 0 bases and the V segment lost 4 bases, leaving 6 bases of the junction unmatched. The CDR3 spans 16 residues. For the CDR3, the DNA is TGTGCCAGCAGCCCGCCGGGACTAACGAACACCGGGGAGCTGTTTTTT. It is translated as CASSPPGLTNTGELFF.

The genes are TRBV18 and TRBJ2-7; D is possibly TRBD2 (8 bases). Trimming took off 0 bases at V and 0 bases at J, with 18 bases between the two ends. CDR3 size: 18 residues. Germline-derived CDR1 and CDR2 are KGHSH and LQKENI. DNA of the CDR3: TGTGCCAGCTCACCACCCCAGGGGGTTAGCGGGGCCTCCTACGAGCAGTACTTC. It encodes CASSPPQGVSGASYEQYF.

V gene TRBV4-1 combines with J gene TRBJ2-3, with D unresolved. The CDR3 contains 16 residues. Germline CDR1 reads MGHRA; CDR2 reads YSYEKL. Trimming shortened V by 7 bases and J by 3 bases, and 20 bases separated the two germline ends. The CDR3 spells CASTVSDAARTDTQYF. Written as DNA, the CDR3 is TGCGCCAGCACAGTATCGGACGCAGCCCGTACAGATACGCAGTATTTT.